This T cell receptor (beta chain) emerged from a study of beta chain features in type 1 diabetes. The study's findings and limits: Among patients with Type 1 diabetes, TCRB CDR3s were moderately but significantly shorter in every one of the four CD4+ subsets. cDNA-based sequencing might over-represent cells highly expressing TCR.

Every isolated RNA sample was fully reverse transcribed, so sequencing captured expressed TCRB transcripts. Sequencing used immunoSEQ multiplex PCR; TCRdb keeps in-frame clones, though not all of them. The table has 390,000 or so clones, 14% seen once; the top ten hold roughly 0.04%. Sorted populations all had greater than 95% purity. This clone was counted only a few times. Its antigen is currently unknown. The same CDR3 is also encoded by other DNA sequences in this sample. Trimming took off 0 bases at V and 9 bases at J, with 6 bases between the two ends. The CDR3 consists of 11 residues. Germline V CDR1 and CDR2: GTSNPN, SVGIG (reference sequence).

V usage is TRBV30 and J usage is TRBJ2-1; D uncertain. The clonotype originates from a man aged 30-40 years in good health. What was sequenced was naive CD4+ T cells from blood. CDR3 loop: CAWSVGSEQFF. The DNA for the CDR3 is TGTGCCTGGAGTGTAGGCTCTGAGCAGTTCTTC.